These 31 T cell receptor beta chains share one sample of origin, sequenced in a study of radiation and T cells in renal cell carcinoma (dated by TCRdb to 2019 to 2021). What the time point label conveys for this sample: baseline pretreatment blood. This specimen's treatment or condition label, interpreted: 15 Gy SBRT to primary tumor, nephrectomy 4 weeks later. Library prep was done by the immunoSEQ multiplex PCR assay. TCRdb retrieved this table from immuneACCESS and kept in-frame rearrangements only. Not all clones are present; in checked studies, unresolved V genes account for under half, and no reason is known for the remainder. This sample holds about 130,000 clones; over 75% were observed only once. The ten largest clones represent about 12% of the sample. Source: blood, taken from a patient whose treatment included radiotherapy and nephrectomy. Source of these receptors: a woman between 50 and 59 years old with renal cell carcinoma.

The gene calls are TRBV6-5 and TRBJ2-7, with 9 bases that match TRBD1. V dropped 5 bases and J dropped 2; count of bases not matched to a gene: 4. The CDR3 is 14 amino acids. The germline gives CDR1 MNHEY, CDR2 SVGAGI. The CDR3 sequence is CASSRTGAAYEQYF. In DNA, the CDR3 is TGTGCCAGCAGTAGGACAGGGGCCGCCTACGAGCAGTACTTC.

The genes are TRBV28 and TRBJ1-2; D might be TRBD1 (5 bases). CDR3 length equals 18 residues. The V gene's germline CDR1 is MDHEN and CDR2 SYDVKM. V was pared by 5 bases and J by 3 bases, with 25 bases between. The CDR3: CASSTPGTTVAGDYGYTF. CDR3 sequence (DNA): TGTGCCAGCAGTACCCCCGGGACCACTGTGGCTGGTGACTATGGCTACACCTTC.

The chain uses TRBV5-1 and TRBJ2-5; 8 bases map to TRBD1. This CDR3 has 15 residues. Trimming took 1 base from V and 5 from J; bases not matched to a gene: 7. Germline V gives CDR1 SGHRS, CDR2 YFSETQ. CDR3: CASSLKQGEIETQYF. CDR3 in DNA: TGCGCCAGCAGCTTGAAACAGGGGGAAATCGAGACCCAGTACTTC.

V gene TRBV2 combines with J gene TRBJ1-4; TRBD1 might be the D (6 bases). The germline V gene encodes CDR1 SNHLY and CDR2 FYNNEI. V was pared by 2 bases and J by 8 bases, with 15 bases between. The CDR3 has 15 residues. CDR3 sequence (DNA): TGTGCCAGCAGTGAAAGGGGGGGAGTTTGGGAAAAACTGTTTTTT. Translation gives CASSERGGVWEKLFF.

V and J are TRBV5-6 and TRBJ2-2; 10 positions agree with TRBD2. J lost 2 bases, V lost 6 bases, and 7 bases had no gene match. CDR3 size: 16 residues. Germline CDR1 reads SGHDT; CDR2 reads YYEEEE. CDR3 nucleotides: TGTGCCAGCACCCTAGCGGGGGACCCTAACACCGGGGAGCTGTTTTTT. This gives the protein CASTLAGDPNTGELFF.

The rearrangement uses TRBV19 and TRBJ2-7; no clear D. CDR1 and CDR2 from the germline V gene are LNHDA and SQIVND (reference sequence). The CDR3 runs to 13 residues. Trimming shortened V by 7 bases and J by 0 bases, and 10 bases separated the two germline ends. The CDR3 loop is CASNPDGSYEQYF. The CDR3 coding sequence is TGTGCCAGTAACCCGGACGGCTCCTACGAGCAGTACTTC.

The chain has TRBV18 and TRBJ2-5; possibly TRBD1 or TRBD2 for D (6 bases each). This CDR3 comprises 15 residues. V was pared by 2 bases and J by 4 bases, with 14 bases between. Germline V gene sequence: CDR1 KGHSH, CDR2 LQKENI. The CDR3 bases are TGTGCCAGCTCACCATCGATGGGGGGCGCAGAGACCCAGTACTTC. Translated, it gives CASSPSMGGAETQYF. The whole variable domain, filled in from reference TRBV18 and TRBJ2-5, reads NAGVMQNPRHLVRRRGQEARLRCSPMKGHSHVYWYRQLPEEGLKFMVYLQKENIIDESGMPKERFSAEFPKEGPSILRIQQVVRGDSAAYFCASSPSMGGAETQYFGPGTRLLVL.

The chain employs TRBV5-1 and TRBJ2-6; either TRBD1 or TRBD2 may supply D (6 bases each). This CDR3 contains 16 residues. Trimming took off 0 bases at V and 4 bases at J, with 11 bases between the two ends. CDR1 is SGHRS, CDR2 YFSETQ, per germline. CDR3 amino acids: CASSLEGGAGANVLTF. Here the CDR3 DNA reads TGCGCCAGCAGCTTGGAGGGGGGCGCCGGGGCCAACGTCCTGACTTTC.

This chain connects TRBV19 to TRBJ2-3; 10 bases map to TRBD2. CDR1 LNHDA and CDR2 SQIVND come from the germline V gene (reference sequence). This CDR3 is 15 amino acids long. V gave up 3 bases and J gave up 2 bases; unmatched junction bases: 2. The CDR3 nucleotides read TGTGCCAGTAGTATCCTAGCGGGGGTCACAGATACGCAGTATTTT. This encodes CASSILAGVTDTQYF.

The V and J genes are TRBV7-2 and TRBJ2-3, with 13 bases aligning to TRBD2. Looked up from germline, CDR1 is SGHTA and CDR2 is FQGNSA. The CDR3 is 16 amino acids. Trimming cost V 6 bases and J 2 bases; bases outside gene matches: 5. The CDR3 DNA reads as TGTGCCAGCAGACCTGGACTAGCGGGGGTCACAGATACGCAGTATTTT. It codes for CASRPGLAGVTDTQYF.

With regard to this clone: Compared with germline, one end of the junction differs, possibly owing to a read error. The chain has TRBV14 and TRBJ1-3; 11 nucleotides agree with TRBD1. Germline V gene data show CDR1 as SGHDN and CDR2 as FVKESK. The CDR3 has 16 amino acids. The CDR3 region is CAGSQDLGQGANTIYF. Written as DNA, the CDR3 is TGTGCCGGCAGCCAAGATCTAGGACAGGGGGCGAACACCATATATTTT.

The count of this clone is one. In DNA form, the CDR3 reads TGTGCCAGCTCACTCGGTCTAGCGGGAAACAATGAGCAGTTCTTC. Its protein is CASSLGLAGNNEQFF. The chain couples TRBV18 to TRBJ2-1; 9 bases match TRBD2. The length of the CDR3 is 15 residues. CDR1 is KGHSH, CDR2 LQKENI, per germline. V was clipped by 4 bases and J by 5 bases; unmatched bases: 6.

J is TRBJ2-1 and V is TRBV6-6, with D perhaps TRBD1 (6 bases). Germline V gene lookup returns CDR1 MNHNY and CDR2 SVGAGI (reference sequence). Trimming cost V 6 bases and J 4 bases, with 13 bases left between them. The CDR3 runs to 14 residues. The CDR3 spells CASSLEGTYNEQFF. DNA for the CDR3: TGTGCCAGCAGCCTCGAGGGGACATACAATGAGCAGTTCTTC.

There are a few counts of this clone. The V call is TRBV18, the J call TRBJ1-5; 9 nucleotides align to TRBD1. This CDR3 is built from 15 residues. Germline V gives CDR1 KGHSH, CDR2 LQKENI. J was trimmed by 8 bases and V by 6 bases; bases with no gene match: 11. CDR3 amino acids: CASSAGTGKLKPQHF. CDR3 in DNA: TGTGCCAGCTCGGCCGGGACAGGGAAACTCAAGCCCCAGCATTTT.

The rearrangement uses TRBV15 and TRBJ1-4; D might be TRBD1 (5 bases). Trimming removed 3 bases at V and 2 bases at J, with 16 bases between. The V gene's germline CDR1 is LNHNV and CDR2 YYDKDF (reference sequence). This CDR3 has 17 residues. The CDR3, as DNA: TGTGCCACCAGCAGGGGGCAGGGTCATTGGACTAATGAAAAACTGTTTTTT. Its translation is CATSRGQGHWTNEKLFF.

V is TRBV19 and J is TRBJ2-7; D is possibly TRBD2 (6 bases). This CDR3 is built from 13 residues. The germline V gene encodes CDR1 LNHDA and CDR2 SQIVND (reference sequence). Trimming took 6 bases from V and 3 from J, leaving 12 bases between them. CDR3 sequence: CASRPPGVYEQYF. CDR3 nucleotides: TGTGCCAGTAGACCTCCGGGAGTCTACGAGCAGTACTTC. The full variable domain, its missing parts supplied by reference TRBV19 and TRBJ2-7, is DGGITQSPKYLFRKEGQNVTLSCEQNLNHDAMYWYRQDPGQGLRLIYYSQIVNDFQKGDIAEGYSVSREKKESFPLTVTSAQKNPTAFYLCASRPPGVYEQYFGPGTRLTVT.

About this clone itself: One junction end disagrees with the germline gene, perhaps due to a read error. The V call is TRBV7-7, the J call TRBJ2-3; 11 bases agree with TRBD2. Per germline, CDR1 SSHAT and CDR2 FNYEAQ (reference sequence). The CDR3 is 16 residues long. The CDR3 loop reads CASSLLAGGSTDTQYF. The CDR3 nucleotides are TGTGCTAGCAGCTTATTAGCGGGGGGGAGCACAGATACGCAGTATTTT.

This chain uses TRBV5-4 with TRBJ2-6; D gene unclear. Trimming took 0 bases from V and 0 from J, leaving 16 bases between them. The CDR3 sequence is 19 residues long. Germline CDR1 reads SGHNT; CDR2 reads YYREEE (reference sequence). In DNA form, the CDR3 reads TGTGCCAGCAGCTTGGGTCCTAGTTTGAAGAACTCTGGGGCCAACGTCCTGACTTTC. It is translated as CASSLGPSLKNSGANVLTF.

The chain is built from TRBV11-2 and TRBJ2-1; D uncertain. CDR1 is SGHAT and CDR2 is FQNNGV in the germline V gene. The CDR3 covers 13 residues. Trimming pared 1 base from V and 6 bases from J, leaving 7 bases between. CDR3 nucleotides: TGTGCCAGCAGCTTAGGCTTCGGCAATGAGCAGTTCTTC. It codes for CASSLGFGNEQFF.

The CDR3 region has the DNA TGTGCCAGCAGCCAAGGGGGACCCACTACCCCGCGTCAGCCCCAGCATTTT. It specifies CASSQGGPTTPRQPQHF. The gene calls are TRBV4-2 and TRBJ1-5; maybe TRBD1 (5 bases). The CDR3 sequence is 17 residues long. The germline gives CDR1 LGHNA, CDR2 YNFKEQ. Deletions cut 1 base from V and 6 bases from J, with 19 bases between.

The chain has TRBV2 and TRBJ1-5; the match to TRBD1 covers 8 bases. With V trimmed by 6 bases and J by 7 bases, 11 bases remained unmatched. The germline V gene encodes CDR1 SNHLY and CDR2 FYNNEI. CDR3 length: 15 residues. The CDR3 coding sequence is TGTGCCAGCAGCCCCTTTGGACAGGGAAGCCAGCCCCAGCATTTT. Translated: CASSPFGQGSQPQHF.

The V call is TRBV2, the J call TRBJ2-1; TRBD2 aligns across 11 bases. The germline gives CDR1 SNHLY, CDR2 FYNNEI. The CDR3 sequence is 16 residues long. The trim removed 3 bases at V and 2 bases at J, leaving 3 bases unmatched. Here the CDR3 DNA reads TGTGCCAGCAGTGAGGGGACTAGCGGAACCTACAATGAGCAGTTCTTC. This gives the protein CASSEGTSGTYNEQFF. The entire variable domain, with the rest obtained from reference TRBV2 and TRBJ2-1, is as follows: EPEVTQTPSHQVTQMGQEVILRCVPISNHLYFYWYRQILGQKVEFLVSFYNNEISEKSEIFDDQFSVERPDGSNFTLKIRSTKLEDSAMYFCASSEGTSGTYNEQFFGPGTRLTVL.

The chain links TRBV6-5 to TRBJ1-3; 7 bases are shared with TRBD1. Germline CDR1 reads MNHEY; CDR2 reads SVGAGI. The CDR3 contains 16 residues. V dropped 2 bases and J dropped 0; count of bases not matched to a gene: 4. The CDR3: CASSYNRGTSGNTIYF. For the CDR3, the DNA is TGTGCCAGCAGTTACAACAGGGGAACCTCTGGAAACACCATATATTTT.

The chain joins TRBV9 to TRBJ1-2; D ambiguous. V was pared by 0 bases and J by 5 bases, with 5 bases between. From germline, CDR1 is SGDLS and CDR2 YYNGEE. CDR3 length: 12 residues. The CDR3 DNA reads as TGTGCCAGCAGCGTAGCGGGGTATGGCTACACCTTC. This translates into CASSVAGYGYTF. Based on the CDR3 plus reference TRBV9 and TRBJ1-2, the full variable domain is DSGVTQTPKHLITATGQRVTLRCSPRSGDLSVYWYQQSLDQGLQFLIQYYNGEERAKGNILERFSAQQFPDLHSELNLSSLELGDSALYFCASSVAGYGYTFGSGTRLTVV.

The rearrangement uses TRBV6-1 and TRBJ2-2; D may be TRBD1 (7 bases). This CDR3 spans 15 amino acids. CDR1 and CDR2 (germline): MNHNS, SASEGT. Trimming left V 4 bases short and J 5 bases short, with 14 bases between. CDR3 sequence: CASSATGAGTGELFF. CDR3 DNA sequence: TGTGCCAGCAGTGCCACAGGGGCGGGGACCGGGGAGCTGTTTTTT.

The rearrangement uses TRBV7-2 and TRBJ2-5; perhaps TRBD2 as D (5 bases). V shed 5 bases and J shed 5 bases, with 9 bases lying between them. The CDR3 covers 12 residues. Germline V lookup: CDR1 SGHTA, CDR2 FQGNSA. In DNA form, the CDR3 reads TGTGCCAGCAGCCCTCGCGGGGAGACCCAGTACTTC. It yields the protein CASSPRGETQYF.

The V gene is TRBV10-3, the J gene TRBJ1-3; 7 positions agree with TRBD1. CDR1 and CDR2 (germline): ENHRY, SYGVKD. The CDR3 has 14 residues. Trimming took 5 bases from V and 4 from J; bases not matched to a gene: 5. CDR3 DNA: TGTGCCATCAGTAGAGGGACAGACGGAAACACCATATATTTT. This codes for CAISRGTDGNTIYF.

Only one count was recorded for this clone. The CDR3 DNA reads as TGTGCCAGCAGTGAAAGGGCCTTAGGGGGCACAGATACGCAGTATTTT. This codes for CASSERALGGTDTQYF. J is TRBJ2-3 and V is TRBV2; tentative D call: TRBD1 (5 bases). The CDR3 is made up of 16 amino acids. CDR1 and CDR2 (germline): SNHLY, FYNNEI. Trimming removed 2 bases from V and 1 base from J, with 13 bases in between.

The rearrangement joins TRBV7-2 to TRBJ1-2; tentatively, D is TRBD1 (6 bases). Germline V CDR1 and CDR2: SGHTA, FQGNSA. This CDR3 comprises 14 residues. With 5 bases removed from V and 0 bases from J, the gap between germline ends came to 10 bases. The CDR3 DNA is TGTGCCAGCAGCAGAGGACAGCCTAACTATGGCTACACCTTC. This gives the protein CASSRGQPNYGYTF.

The chain employs TRBV2 and TRBJ2-7, with D perhaps matching TRBD1 (5 bases). This CDR3 spans 11 amino acids. Germline CDR1 is SNHLY and CDR2 is FYNNEI. The V and J ends lost 7 bases and 3 bases respectively, with 7 bases between them. The CDR3 loop reads CASTQGYEQYF. CDR3 DNA: TGTGCCAGCACCCAGGGCTACGAGCAGTACTTC.

This clone was detected once. V usage is TRBV5-5 and J usage is TRBJ1-5; perhaps TRBD1 as D (6 bases). The CDR3 sequence is 17 residues long. The V end was cut by 4 bases, the J end by 3 bases, with 20 bases between. Germline-derived CDR1 and CDR2 are SGHKS and YYEKEE (reference sequence). CDR3 nucleotides: TGTGCCAGCAGCCTTGTGGGGGTGGGGGCCGACAATCAGCCCCAGCATTTT. It specifies CASSLVGVGADNQPQHF. The full variable domain, its missing parts supplied by reference TRBV5-5 and TRBJ1-5, is DAGVTQSPTHLIKTRGQQVTLRCSPISGHKSVSWYQQVLGQGPQFIFQYYEKEERGRGNFPDRFSARQFPNYSSELNVNALLLGDSALYLCASSLVGVGADNQPQHFGDGTRLSIL.